The rows below give T cell receptor beta chains drawn from one sample of a study of blood T cell repertoires in COVID-19. The data were produced by immunoSEQ multiplex PCR, yet TCRdb's version contains in-frame clones alone and is incomplete. The sample has 200,000 to 300,000 clones, roughly 86% seen once; the top ten hold 2.6%. Sequences were obtained from PBMCs or T cells enriched from blood (not recorded which). Every receptor here comes from a woman under 30 who had recovered from COVID-19. CDR3s include the opening cysteine and the closing phenylalanine or tryptophan. The D gene is left open where the match is weak. Clone size appears in some rows only: once, few, many, or a class for an expanded clone.

>NA|TRBV2|NA|TRBJ1-4
CASRPRGGTNEKLFF
TGTGCCAGCAGGCCCCGGGGGGGTACTAATGAAAAACTGTTTTTT
>NA|TRBV12-3/TRBV12-4|NA|TRBJ2-7
CASSLQVGYEQYF
TGTGCCAGCAGTCTACAGGTGGGCTACGAGCAGTACTTC
>few|TRBV6-1|NA|TRBJ2-7
CASSGRQEEVVAYEQYF
TGTGCCAGCAGTGGGAGACAGGAGGAGGTGGTAGCTTACGAGCAGTACTTC
>few|TRBV10-1|TRBD1|TRBJ2-1
CASSSSGTAYNEQFF
TGCGCCAGTTCCTCCTCCGGGACAGCATACAATGAGCAGTTCTTC
>NA|TRBV7-9|NA|TRBJ1-3
CASSLEGDSFAYF
TGTGCCAGCAGCTTAGAAGGAGACAGCTTCGCGTATTTT
>NA|TRBV7-3|NA|TRBJ2-1
CASSSGLHYNEQFF
TGTGCCAGCAGCTCGGGACTCCACTACAATGAGCAGTTCTTC
>NA|TRBV30|NA|TRBJ1-4
CAWEGDDGEKLFF
TGTGCTTGGGAGGGGGACGATGGTGAAAAACTGTTTTTT
>NA|TRBV15|NA|TRBJ2-2
CATSRDQTGELFF
TGTGCCACCAGCAGAGATCAGACCGGGGAGCTGTTTTTT
>NA|TRBV2|NA|TRBJ1-2
CASGQLYGYTF
TGTGCCAGCGGACAGCTCTATGGCTACACCTTC
>NA|TRBV10-3|NA|TRBJ1-1
CAIGGTTEAFF
TGTGCCATAGGAGGGACCACTGAAGCTTTCTTT
>NA|TRBV5-6|NA|TRBJ1-1
CASSLGSGTEAFF
TGTGCCAGCAGCTTGGGGTCGGGAACTGAAGCTTTCTTT
>NA|TRBV10-2|NA|TRBJ2-1
CASRSGGTPYNEQFF
TGCGCCAGCAGATCGGGTGGGACACCCTACAATGAGCAGTTCTTC
>NA|TRBV5-1|NA|TRBJ1-4
CASSLGDRNEKLFF
TGCGCCAGCAGCTTGGGAGACAGAAATGAAAAACTGTTTTTT
>NA|TRBV4-1|NA|TRBJ1-1
CASSQMAGGATEAFF
TGCGCCAGCAGCCAGATGGCCGGGGGGGCCACTGAAGCTTTCTTT
>NA|TRBV6-5|TRBD1|TRBJ1-4
CASSYSKDRTGEKLFF
TGTGCCAGCAGTTACTCGAAGGACAGGACTGGAGAAAAACTGTTTTTT
>NA|TRBV28|NA|TRBJ2-7
CATTSGYEQYF
TGTGCCACTACAAGCGGTTACGAGCAGTACTTC
>NA|TRBV6-5|NA|TRBJ1-3
CASSTEVAGNTIYF
TGTGCCAGCAGCACCGAAGTAGCAGGAAACACCATATATTTT
>NA|TRBV30|NA|TRBJ2-7
CAWSATRREQYF
TGTGCCTGGAGTGCAACTAGACGGGAGCAGTACTTC
>NA|TRBV25-1|NA|TRBJ2-7
CASSEGLPGLYF
TGTGCCAGCAGTGAAGGGCTGCCAGGGCTGTACTTC
>NA|TRBV7-2|NA|TRBJ2-3
CASSLAGARDTQYF
TGTGCCAGCAGCTTAGCAGGGGCCCGAGATACGCAGTATTTT
>once|TRBV30|TRBD2|TRBJ2-2
CAWSGWSGGARTGELFF
TGTGCCTGGAGTGGATGGAGCGGGGGGGCCCGAACCGGGGAGCTGTTTTTT
>NA|TRBV13|TRBD1|TRBJ1-1
CASSTDRHTEAFF
TGTGCCAGCAGCACGGACAGGCACACTGAAGCTTTCTTT
>NA|TRBV7-2|NA|TRBJ1-2
CASSLPGRGRGGYTF
TGTGCCAGCAGCTTACCTGGAAGGGGAAGGGGTGGCTACACCTTC
>NA|TRBV13|NA|TRBJ2-1
CASSFISLANEQFF
TGTGCCAGCAGCTTCATATCTCTGGCAAATGAGCAGTTCTTC